Listed here are 20 T cell receptor beta chains from one sample, sequenced in a study of blood T cell repertoires in COVID-19. The table came from immunoSEQ multiplex PCR; TCRdb's copy has only in-frame clones and leaves some out. The sample has about 170,000 clones, roughly 86% seen once. Sequencing was performed on peripheral blood. The receptors come from a man in his 70s with acute or convalescent COVID-19.

V usage is TRBV9 and J usage is TRBJ2-2, with D perhaps TRBD2 (5 bases). With 0 bases removed from V and 1 base from J, the gap between germline ends came to 7 bases. The CDR3 is 15 amino acids. The germline gives CDR1 SGDLS, CDR2 YYNGEE. The CDR3 protein is CASSVVEGNTGELFF. In nucleotides, the CDR3 is TGTGCCAGCAGCGTAGTTGAGGGGAACACCGGGGAGCTGTTTTTT. Based on the CDR3 plus reference TRBV9 and TRBJ2-2, the full variable domain is DSGVTQTPKHLITATGQRVTLRCSPRSGDLSVYWYQQSLDQGLQFLIQYYNGEERAKGNILERFSAQQFPDLHSELNLSSLELGDSALYFCASSVVEGNTGELFFGEGSRLTVL.

This rearrangement joins TRBV10-3 to TRBJ2-3; 14 bases align to TRBD2. The CDR3 has 17 residues. With 4 bases clipped from V and 6 bases from J, the junction kept 9 bases outside the gene matches. Germline CDR1 reads ENHRY; CDR2 reads SYGVKD. The CDR3 sequence: CAISGTTSGGAGDTQYF. For the CDR3, the DNA is TGTGCCATCAGTGGAACGACTAGCGGGGGGGCGGGTGATACGCAGTATTTT.

The chain is built from TRBV28 and TRBJ2-2; 8 bases line up with TRBD2. J was trimmed by 4 bases and V by 8 bases; bases with no gene match: 6. The germline V gene has CDR1 MDHEN and CDR2 SYDVKM. The CDR3 runs to 14 residues. Here the CDR3 reads CASLAGGPTGELFF. The CDR3 DNA reads TGTGCCAGCCTCGCGGGGGGTCCCACCGGGGAGCTGTTTTTT.

As DNA, the CDR3 is TGTGCCACTGCACAGGGGGCAGTGGGCAATCAGCCCCAGCATTTT. As protein: CATAQGAVGNQPQHF. V usage is TRBV19 and J usage is TRBJ1-5; 9 bases line up with TRBD1. V trimming: 10 bases; J trimming: 2 bases; junction bases outside the gene matches: 9. Germline loops: CDR1 LNHDA, CDR2 SQIVND (reference sequence). The CDR3 length is 15 residues.

The chain uses TRBV4-3 and TRBJ1-4; 9 bases are shared with TRBD1. This CDR3 is 15 amino acids long. Losses at the gene ends were 5 bases for V and 4 bases for J; bases not matched to a gene: 5. The germline V gene encodes CDR1 LGHNA and CDR2 YSLEER. This CDR3 is CASSATGGFNEKLFF. In DNA, the CDR3 is TGCGCCAGCAGCGCCACAGGGGGCTTTAATGAAAAACTGTTTTTT.

This rearrangement joins TRBV19 to TRBJ1-6; a possible D gene is TRBD1 (6 bases). In germline, CDR1 is LNHDA, CDR2 SQIVND (reference sequence). The CDR3 runs 14 residues. V was cut by 2 bases and J by 4 bases, with 6 bases left in between. DNA for the CDR3: TGTGCCAGTAGTATACAGGGGTATAATTCACCCCTCCACTTT. This gives the protein CASSIQGYNSPLHF.

The CDR3 loop is CASSRSGRAYEQYF. As DNA, the CDR3 is TGCGCCAGCAGTCGTAGCGGGAGGGCCTACGAGCAGTACTTC. The J gene is TRBJ2-7, the V gene TRBV10-1; 11 positions match TRBD2. The germline gives CDR1 WNHNN, CDR2 SYGVQD (reference sequence). The CDR3 totals 14 residues. V lost 5 bases to trimming and J lost 2 bases; unmatched junction nucleotides: 2.

This rearrangement joins TRBV4-1 to TRBJ2-5; the match to TRBD2 covers 8 bases. There are 16 residues in the CDR3. The junction had 10 bases not matched to a gene; V was cut back by 2 bases and J by 5 bases. The germline V gene encodes CDR1 MGHRA and CDR2 YSYEKL. CDR3 nucleotides: TGCGCCAGCAGCCAAAACGCTCATAGCGGGGAGGAGACCCAGTACTTC. This sequence encodes CASSQNAHSGEETQYF.

The chain is built from TRBV9 and TRBJ1-2; 7 bases fit TRBD1. CDR3 length: 12 amino acids. Germline V gives CDR1 SGDLS, CDR2 YYNGEE. The trim removed 3 bases at V and 13 bases at J, leaving 9 bases unmatched. The CDR3 spells CASSAAGQPPTF. In DNA form, the CDR3 reads TGTGCCAGCAGCGCCGCGGGACAGCCCCCCACCTTC.

This chain joins TRBV5-1 and TRBJ2-2; 7 bases map to TRBD1. V lost 3 bases, J lost 4 bases, and 6 bases stayed unmatched. Germline CDR1 SGHRS, CDR2 YFSETQ. The CDR3 covers 15 residues. CDR3 nucleotides: TGCGCCAGCAGCTGGGACAGTGCATCCACCGGGGAGCTGTTTTTT. The encoded protein is CASSWDSASTGELFF.

This chain links TRBV4-2 with TRBJ2-1, with 8 bases aligning to TRBD2. V was pared by 4 bases and J by 2 bases, with 4 bases of the junction left unmatched. Germline V CDR1 and CDR2: LGHNA, YNFKEQ. The CDR3 has 15 residues. The CDR3, as DNA: TGTGCCAGCAGCCTTCGGCGGGAGGCCTACAATGAGCAGTTCTTC. Its translation is CASSLRREAYNEQFF.

This rearrangement joins TRBV2 to TRBJ2-5, with 8 bases aligning to TRBD1. The V gene's germline CDR1 is SNHLY and CDR2 FYNNEI. V shed 5 bases and J 5 bases; nucleotides not matched to a gene: 7. This CDR3 is 14 amino acids long. DNA of the CDR3: TGTGCCAGCAGTTCCCAGGACAGGGCGGAGACCCAGTACTTC. This sequence encodes CASSSQDRAETQYF.

CDR3 in DNA: TGCGCCAGCAGCTTGGTGGACAGCCCTGGAAACACCATATATTTT. Translated: CASSLVDSPGNTIYF. The rearrangement uses TRBV5-1 and TRBJ1-3; D may be TRBD1 (6 bases). V gave up 0 bases and J gave up 2 bases, with 9 bases separating them. Germline-derived CDR1 and CDR2 are SGHRS and YFSETQ. This CDR3 region has 15 residues.

The gene calls are TRBV3-1 (or the pseudogene TRBV3-2) and TRBJ1-2; tentative D call: TRBD1 (5 bases). There are 14 residues in the CDR3. V lost 2 bases to trimming and J lost 0 bases, with 7 bases between them. From germline, CDR1 is LGHDT and CDR2 YNNKEL (reference sequence). The DNA of the CDR3 is TGTGCCAGCAGCCAATGGGGCTCTAACTATGGCTACACCTTC. Protein product: CASSQWGSNYGYTF.

The chain joins TRBV5-1 to TRBJ1-4; possibly TRBD1 for D (6 bases). Germline V gene data show CDR1 as SGHRS and CDR2 as YFSETQ. CDR3 size: 14 residues. Deletions cut 4 bases from V and 8 bases from J, with 15 bases between. In nucleotides, the CDR3 is TGCGCCAGCAGCCCAGGGGCCGTTGACGAAAAACTGTTTTTT. Translating it yields CASSPGAVDEKLFF. The full variable domain, completed using reference TRBV5-1 and TRBJ1-4, is KAGVTQTPRYLIKTRGQQVTLSCSPISGHRSVSWYQQTPGQGLQFLFEYFSETQRNKGNFPGRFSGRQFSNSRSEMNVSTLELGDSALYLCASSPGAVDEKLFFGSGTQLSVL.

The rearrangement joins TRBV29-1 to TRBJ1-3; 7 nucleotides agree with TRBD1. Losses at the gene ends were 7 bases for V and 2 bases for J; bases not matched to a gene: 2. Germline V CDR1 and CDR2: SQVTM, ANQGSEA. The CDR3 loop spans 12 amino acids. CDR3 in amino acids: CSGTGAGNTIYF. The CDR3 DNA reads as TGCAGCGGAACAGGGGCTGGAAACACCATATATTTT.

V usage is TRBV11-2 and J usage is TRBJ1-3; D call uncertain. V lost 5 bases, J lost 4 bases, and 6 bases lay in between. Germline CDR1 is SGHAT and CDR2 is FQNNGV. The CDR3 extends over 12 amino acids. DNA for the CDR3: TGTGCCAGCAGCGTTGCGGGAAACACCATATATTTT. It translates to CASSVAGNTIYF.

This chain connects TRBV7-3 to TRBJ2-7; 12 nucleotides match TRBD2. The CDR3 has 20 amino acids. Germline V gene data show CDR1 as SGHTA and CDR2 as FQGTGA. J was trimmed by 0 bases and V by 6 bases; bases with no gene match: 18. The CDR3: CASSKRSLAGGPGSSYEQYF. The DNA for the CDR3 is TGTGCCAGCAGTAAAAGGTCCCTAGCGGGAGGGCCGGGGAGCTCCTACGAGCAGTACTTC.

The CDR3, as DNA: TGCAGCCTGTTAGCGGGAGCCACAGATACGCAGTATTTT. Translated: CSLLAGATDTQYF. This chain joins TRBV29-1 and TRBJ2-3; 9 bases map to TRBD2. This CDR3 contains 13 residues. V lost 8 bases, J lost 2 bases, and 5 bases stayed unmatched. The germline CDR1 and CDR2 sequences are SQVTM and ANQGSEA.

The chain carries TRBV7-3 and TRBJ2-7; D possibly corresponds to TRBD1 (5 bases). V was pared by 5 bases and J by 5 bases, with 13 bases between. This CDR3 region has 13 residues. The germline gives CDR1 SGHTA, CDR2 FQGTGA. CDR3 nucleotide sequence: TGTGCCAGCAGCCTACGCAGGGAAAACGAGCAGTACTTC. This translates into CASSLRRENEQYF.